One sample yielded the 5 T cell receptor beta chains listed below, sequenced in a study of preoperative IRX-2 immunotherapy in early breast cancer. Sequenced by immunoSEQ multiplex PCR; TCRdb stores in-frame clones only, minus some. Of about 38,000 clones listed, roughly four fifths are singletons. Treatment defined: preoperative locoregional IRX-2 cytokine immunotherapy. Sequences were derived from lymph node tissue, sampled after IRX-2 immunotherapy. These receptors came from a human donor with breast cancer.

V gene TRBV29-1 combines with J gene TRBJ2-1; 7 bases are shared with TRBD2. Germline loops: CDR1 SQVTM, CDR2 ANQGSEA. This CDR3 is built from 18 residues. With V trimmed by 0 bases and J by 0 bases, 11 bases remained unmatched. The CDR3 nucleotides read TGCAGCGTTGAAGATCCAGCGGGACGCAAGAGCTCCTACAATGAGCAGTTCTTC. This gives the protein CSVEDPAGRKSSYNEQFF.

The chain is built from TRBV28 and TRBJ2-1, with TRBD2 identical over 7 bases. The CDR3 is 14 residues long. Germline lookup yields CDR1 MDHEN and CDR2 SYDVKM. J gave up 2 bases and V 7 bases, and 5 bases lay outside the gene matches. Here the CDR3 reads CASTGAGTYNEQFF. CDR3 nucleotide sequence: TGTGCCAGCACCGGAGCGGGGACCTACAATGAGCAGTTCTTC.

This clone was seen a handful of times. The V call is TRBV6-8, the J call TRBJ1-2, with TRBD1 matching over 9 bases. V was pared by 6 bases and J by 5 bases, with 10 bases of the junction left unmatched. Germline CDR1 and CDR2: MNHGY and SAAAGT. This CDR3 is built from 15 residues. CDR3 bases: TGTGCCAGCAGAAACAGGGGGCCTCCGACGTATGGCTACACCTTC. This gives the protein CASRNRGPPTYGYTF.

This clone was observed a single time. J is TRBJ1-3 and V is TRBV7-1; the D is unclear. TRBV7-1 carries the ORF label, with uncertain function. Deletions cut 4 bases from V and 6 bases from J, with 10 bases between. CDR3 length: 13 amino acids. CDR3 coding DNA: TGTGCCAGCAGCTTAGAATTATCAAACACCATATATTTT. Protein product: CASSLELSNTIYF.

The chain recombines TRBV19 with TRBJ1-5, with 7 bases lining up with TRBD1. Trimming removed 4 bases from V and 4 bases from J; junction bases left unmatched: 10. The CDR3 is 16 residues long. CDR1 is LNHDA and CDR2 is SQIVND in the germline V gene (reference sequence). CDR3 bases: TGTGCCAGTAGTACCGGACAGGTCCTGGGGAATCAGCCCCAGCATTTT. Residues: CASSTGQVLGNQPQHF.